This entry is about one T cell receptor (beta chain). What antigen it recognizes has not been identified. Base-call qualities are not available, and no considerably larger clone is one nucleotide away. TCRbeta CDR3 regions were amplified from genomic DNA using the immunoSEQ Assay, a bias-controlled multiplex PCR. In the source study's methods: Nucleated cell counts per sample were estimated from amplification of reference gene primers within the assay. To quantify the absolute abundance of each unique TCRbeta CDR3 rearrangement, sequence reads were collapsed and filtered. Productive Simpson clonality was computed per sample as the square root of Simpson's diversity index over productive rearrangements. Imported from immuneACCESS, the table was reduced by TCRdb to in-frame sequences with V and J called. These copies leave out some clones; in studies compared against another copy, an unresolved V gene accounts for under half, and the cause of the remainder is not known. Clone size and the V and J calls come from that table; the DNA yielded D and trimming. For this sample the table gives about 26,000 clones, of which around 90% were detected only once. The ten largest clonotypes hold 2.5% to 3% of the sample.

This sample stems from a study of blood T cell repertoires in COVID-19 (dated by TCRdb to 2018 to 2021). Looking at the study overall: Collaborator samples came from the United States, Italy and Spain and covered acute and convalescent phases of COVID-19. A de-identified subject ID, COVID-19 status, age in years and sex were almost always included in the sample metadata. The material from the prospective study consisted of cDNA or gDNA derived from T cells, B-cell-depleted T cells, or PBMCs. The dataset comprised deeply sampled blood TCRbeta repertoires from subjects exposed to, actively infected with, or recovered from COVID-19. Where HLA class I and class II types were available, the types were taken from metadata supplied by the sample provider, not from assay-based typing. The samples were drawn from two sources: the first 160 participants of the ongoing ImmuneRACE study, and about 1,300 subjects contributed by 6 global collaborators. The repertoires were released in a freely available public database meant as a resource for research on the immune response to SARS-CoV-2. Results the study describes overall, beyond this receptor: Clinical and demographic metadata were provided uncurated, with the amount varying by source and participant.

After removal of 6 bases from V and 3 bases from J, the junction retains 2 bases not matched to a gene. The CDR3 measures 12 amino acids from cysteine to phenylalanine. CDR3 DNA only is kept here, 36 bases in frame from base 1. As encoded in the germline V gene, CDR1 is MNHEY while CDR2 is SVGAGI. Collaborating institutions collected whole blood in K2EDTA tubes following their own protocols. For TCRbeta analysis, collaborator samples were shipped as frozen whole blood, as isolated PBMCs, or as DNA extracted from either sample type. This receptor chain uses TRBV6-5 and TRBJ2-7; 7 central nucleotides agree with TRBD1. Sequencing was carried out using peripheral blood. The source is a human donor in a cohort sampled during active COVID-19. The nucleotides read TGTGCCAGCAGCCGGGACAGCTACGAGCAGTACTTC. Its protein is CASSRDSYEQYF.